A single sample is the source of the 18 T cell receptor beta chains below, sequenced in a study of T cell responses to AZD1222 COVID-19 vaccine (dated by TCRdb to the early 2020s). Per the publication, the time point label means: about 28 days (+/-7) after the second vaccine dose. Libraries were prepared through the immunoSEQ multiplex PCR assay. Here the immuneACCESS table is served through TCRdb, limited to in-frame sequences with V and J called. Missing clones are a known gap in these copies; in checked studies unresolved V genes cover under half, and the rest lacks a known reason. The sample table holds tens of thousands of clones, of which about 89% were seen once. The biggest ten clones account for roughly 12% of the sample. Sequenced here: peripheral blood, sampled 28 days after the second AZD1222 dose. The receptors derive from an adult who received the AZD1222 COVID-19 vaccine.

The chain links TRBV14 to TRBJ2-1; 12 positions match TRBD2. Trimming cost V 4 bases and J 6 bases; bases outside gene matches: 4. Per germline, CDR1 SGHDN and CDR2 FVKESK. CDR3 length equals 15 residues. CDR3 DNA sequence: TGTGCCAGCAGCCTCCGACTAGCGGGAGTCAATGAGCAGTTCTTC. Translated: CASSLRLAGVNEQFF. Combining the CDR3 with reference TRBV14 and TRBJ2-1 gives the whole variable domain EAGVTQFPSHSVIEKGQTVTLRCDPISGHDNLYWYRRVMGKEIKFLLHFVKESKQDESGMPNNRFLAERTGGTYSTLKVQPAELEDSGVYFCASSLRLAGVNEQFFGPGTRLTVL.

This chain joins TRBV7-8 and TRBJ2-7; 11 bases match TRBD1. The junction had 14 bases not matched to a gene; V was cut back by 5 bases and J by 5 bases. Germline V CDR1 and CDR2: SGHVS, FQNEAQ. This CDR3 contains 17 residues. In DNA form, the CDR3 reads TGTGCCAGCAGCATGACCGGGACAGGGGGAGACCCTAACGAGCAGTACTTC. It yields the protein CASSMTGTGGDPNEQYF. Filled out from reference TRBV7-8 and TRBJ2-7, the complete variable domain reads GAGVSQSPRYKVAKRGQDVALRCDPISGHVSLFWYQQALGQGPEFLTYFQNEAQLDKSGLPSDRFFAERPEGSVSTLKIQRTQQEDSAVYLCASSMTGTGGDPNEQYFGPGTRLTVT.

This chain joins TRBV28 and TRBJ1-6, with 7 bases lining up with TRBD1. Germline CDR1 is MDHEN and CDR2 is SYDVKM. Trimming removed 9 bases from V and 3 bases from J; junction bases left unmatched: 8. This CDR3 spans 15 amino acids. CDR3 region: CASRKGAFYNSPLHF. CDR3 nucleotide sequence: TGTGCCAGTCGGAAGGGGGCCTTCTATAATTCACCCCTCCACTTT.

CDR3 nucleotide sequence: TGTGCCAGTACAGCGTTCAGGGGGTCCCAGCATTTT. Encoded protein: CASTAFRGSQHF. This chain joins TRBV28 and TRBJ1-5; TRBD1 matches 7 bases. V was clipped by 9 bases and J by 11 bases; unmatched bases: 10. The CDR3 runs to 12 residues. Germline V gene data show CDR1 as MDHEN and CDR2 as SYDVKM. Supplemented by reference TRBV28 and TRBJ1-5, the full variable domain reads DVKVTQSSRYLVKRTGEKVFLECVQDMDHENMFWYRQDPGLGLRLIYFSYDVKMKEKGDIPEGYSVSREKKERFSLILESASTNQTSMYLCASTAFRGSQHFGDGTRLSIL.

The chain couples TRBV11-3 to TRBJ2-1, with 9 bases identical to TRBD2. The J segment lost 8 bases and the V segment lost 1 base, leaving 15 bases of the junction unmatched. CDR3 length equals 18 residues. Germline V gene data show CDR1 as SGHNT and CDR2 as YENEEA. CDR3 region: CASSLGGYRVAGEDEQFF. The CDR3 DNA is TGTGCCAGCAGCTTAGGTGGGTATCGGGTAGCGGGAGAGGATGAGCAGTTCTTC.

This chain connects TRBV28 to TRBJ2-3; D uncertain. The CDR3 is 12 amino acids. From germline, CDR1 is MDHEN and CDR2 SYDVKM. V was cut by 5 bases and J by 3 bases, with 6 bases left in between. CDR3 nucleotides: TGTGCCAGCAGTCTACTGACAGATACGCAGTATTTT. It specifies CASSLLTDTQYF.

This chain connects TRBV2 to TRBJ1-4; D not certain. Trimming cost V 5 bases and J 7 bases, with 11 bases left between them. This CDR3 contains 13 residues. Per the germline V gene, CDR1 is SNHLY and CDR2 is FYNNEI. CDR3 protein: CASSNTHGEKLFF. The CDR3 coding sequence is TGTGCCAGCAGTAATACCCATGGTGAAAAACTGTTTTTT.

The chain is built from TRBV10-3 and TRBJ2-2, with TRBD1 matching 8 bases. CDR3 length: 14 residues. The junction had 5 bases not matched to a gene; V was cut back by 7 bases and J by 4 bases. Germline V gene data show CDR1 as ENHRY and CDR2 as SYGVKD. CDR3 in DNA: TGTGCCATCAAAGGACAGGGTTCCACCGGGGAGCTGTTTTTT. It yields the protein CAIKGQGSTGELFF.

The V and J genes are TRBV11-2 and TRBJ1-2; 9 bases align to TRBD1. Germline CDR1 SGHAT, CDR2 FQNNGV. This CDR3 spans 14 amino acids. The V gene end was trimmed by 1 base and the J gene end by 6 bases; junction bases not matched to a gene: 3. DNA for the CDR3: TGTGCCAGCAGCTTAGGGACAGGGGATGATGGCTACACCTTC. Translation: CASSLGTGDDGYTF.

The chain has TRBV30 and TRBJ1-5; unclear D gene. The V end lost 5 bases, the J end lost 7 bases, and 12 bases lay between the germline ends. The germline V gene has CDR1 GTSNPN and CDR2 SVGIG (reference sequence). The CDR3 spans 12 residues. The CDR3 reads CAWASPRQPQHF. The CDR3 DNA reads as TGTGCCTGGGCCTCTCCGAGACAGCCCCAGCATTTT.

In DNA, the CDR3 is TGTGCCAGTAGTAGTACCGGACTAGCGAAACCCTACGAGCAGTACTTC. This sequence encodes CASSSTGLAKPYEQYF. The rearrangement links TRBV19 to TRBJ2-7; TRBD2 matches at 9 bases. The CDR3 is made up of 16 amino acids. V was clipped by 4 bases and J by 2 bases; unmatched bases: 9. Germline CDR1 reads LNHDA; CDR2 reads SQIVND (reference sequence). Combining the CDR3 with reference TRBV19 and TRBJ2-7 gives the whole variable domain DGGITQSPKYLFRKEGQNVTLSCEQNLNHDAMYWYRQDPGQGLRLIYYSQIVNDFQKGDIAEGYSVSREKKESFPLTVTSAQKNPTAFYLCASSSTGLAKPYEQYFGPGTRLTVT.

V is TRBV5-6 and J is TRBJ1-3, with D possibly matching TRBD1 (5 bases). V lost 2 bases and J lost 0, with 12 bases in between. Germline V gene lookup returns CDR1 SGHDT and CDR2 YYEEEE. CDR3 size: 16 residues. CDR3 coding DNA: TGTGCCAGCAGCTTAGACCGGGGACCCTCTGGAAACACCATATATTTT. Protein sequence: CASSLDRGPSGNTIYF.

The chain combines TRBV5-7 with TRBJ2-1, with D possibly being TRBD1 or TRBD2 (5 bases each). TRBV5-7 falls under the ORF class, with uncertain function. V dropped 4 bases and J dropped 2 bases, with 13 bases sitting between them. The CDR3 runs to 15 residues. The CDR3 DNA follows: TGTGCCAGCAGCGAGGGACGCGCCGCCTACAATGAGCAGTTCTTC. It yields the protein CASSEGRAAYNEQFF.

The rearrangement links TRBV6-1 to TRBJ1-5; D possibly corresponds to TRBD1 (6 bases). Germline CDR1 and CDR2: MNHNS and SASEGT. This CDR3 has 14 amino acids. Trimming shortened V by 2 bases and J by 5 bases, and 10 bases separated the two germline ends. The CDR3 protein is CASSELTGYQPQHF. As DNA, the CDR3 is TGTGCCAGCAGTGAATTGACAGGATATCAGCCCCAGCATTTT.

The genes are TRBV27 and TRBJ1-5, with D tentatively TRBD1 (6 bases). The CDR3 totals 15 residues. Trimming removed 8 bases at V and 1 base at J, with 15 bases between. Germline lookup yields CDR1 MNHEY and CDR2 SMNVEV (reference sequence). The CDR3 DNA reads TGTGCCAGCGGGAGGGGACAAGGGAGCAATCAGCCCCAGCATTTT. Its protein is CASGRGQGSNQPQHF.

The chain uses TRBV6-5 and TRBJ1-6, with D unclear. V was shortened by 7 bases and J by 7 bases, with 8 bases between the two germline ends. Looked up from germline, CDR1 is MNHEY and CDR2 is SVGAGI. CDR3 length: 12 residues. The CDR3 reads CASNIPNSPLHF. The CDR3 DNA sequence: TGTGCCAGCAACATACCGAATTCACCCCTCCACTTT.

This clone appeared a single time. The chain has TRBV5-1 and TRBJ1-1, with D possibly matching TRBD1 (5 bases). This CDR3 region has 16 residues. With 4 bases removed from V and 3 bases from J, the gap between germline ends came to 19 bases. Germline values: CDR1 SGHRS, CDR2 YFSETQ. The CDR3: CASSTLTGRMDTEAFF. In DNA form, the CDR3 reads TGCGCCAGCAGCACCTTGACGGGACGGATGGACACTGAAGCTTTCTTT.

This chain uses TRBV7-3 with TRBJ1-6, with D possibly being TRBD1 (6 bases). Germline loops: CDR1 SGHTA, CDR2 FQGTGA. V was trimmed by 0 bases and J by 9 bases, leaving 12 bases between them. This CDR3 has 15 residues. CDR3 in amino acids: CASSLTRGAGSPLHF. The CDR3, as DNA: TGTGCCAGCAGCTTAACGAGGGGGGCAGGTTCACCCCTCCACTTT. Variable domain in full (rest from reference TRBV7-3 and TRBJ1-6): GAGVSQTPSNKVTEKGKYVELRCDPISGHTALYWYRQSLGQGPEFLIYFQGTGAADDSGLPNDRFFAVRPEGSVSTLKIQRTERGDSAVYLCASSLTRGAGSPLHFGNGTRLTVT.